This TCR beta chain was identified in a study of Ad26.COV2.S vaccination and SARS-CoV-2 variants. At the level of the study: Participant was drawn from the COV1001 Ad26.COV2.S trial arm. Intramuscularly, Ad26.COV2.S was given either once or twice, 56 days apart.

Here immunoSEQ multiplex PCR was the method, and the copy in TCRdb shows in-frame clones only, minus some. The sample lists some 240,000 clones, roughly nine tenths occurring once. The treatment: 19 received Ad26.COV2.S at low or high dose, single or two shots; roughly five received placebo; per-sample allocation not given. The study sampled participants on day 63 after the first vaccine or placebo injection. From germline, CDR1 is MNHEY and CDR2 SMNVEV (reference sequence). The CDR3 runs 15 residues. The V and J ends lost 6 bases and 2 bases respectively, with 16 bases between them. Sequenced here: peripheral blood, sampled in a trial of Ad26.COV2.S vaccine versus placebo. This rearrangement joins TRBV27 to TRBJ1-1; D unclear. The sequence came from a person between 18 and 65 years old who received the Ad26.COV2.S COVID-19 vaccine or a placebo. The CDR3 sequence: CASSLEGRLNTEAFF. CDR3 bases: TGTGCCAGCAGCTTAGAGGGCAGACTCAACACTGAAGCTTTCTTT.